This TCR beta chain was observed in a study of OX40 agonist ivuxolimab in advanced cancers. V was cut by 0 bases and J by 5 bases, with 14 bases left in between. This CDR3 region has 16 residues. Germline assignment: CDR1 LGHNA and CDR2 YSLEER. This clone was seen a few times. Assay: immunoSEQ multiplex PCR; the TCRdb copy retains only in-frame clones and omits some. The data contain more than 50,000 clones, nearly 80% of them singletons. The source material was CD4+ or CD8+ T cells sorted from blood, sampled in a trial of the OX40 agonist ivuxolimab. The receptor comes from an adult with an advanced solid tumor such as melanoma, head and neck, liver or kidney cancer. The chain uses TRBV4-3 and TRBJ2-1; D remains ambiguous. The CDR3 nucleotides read TGCGCCAGCAGCCAAGACTGGAGCGTTGGTAACAATGAGCAGTTCTTC. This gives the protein CASSQDWSVGNNEQFF.